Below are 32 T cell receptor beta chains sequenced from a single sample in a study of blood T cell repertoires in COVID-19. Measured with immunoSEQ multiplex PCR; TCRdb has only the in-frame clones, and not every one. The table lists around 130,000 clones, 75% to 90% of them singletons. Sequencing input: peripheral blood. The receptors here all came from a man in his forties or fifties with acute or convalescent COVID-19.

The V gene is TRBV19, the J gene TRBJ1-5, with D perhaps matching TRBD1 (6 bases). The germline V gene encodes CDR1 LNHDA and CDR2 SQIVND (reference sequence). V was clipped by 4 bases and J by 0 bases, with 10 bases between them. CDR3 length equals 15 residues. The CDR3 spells CASSKQGPSNQPQHF. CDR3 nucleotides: TGTGCCAGTAGTAAACAGGGACCTAGCAATCAGCCCCAGCATTTT.

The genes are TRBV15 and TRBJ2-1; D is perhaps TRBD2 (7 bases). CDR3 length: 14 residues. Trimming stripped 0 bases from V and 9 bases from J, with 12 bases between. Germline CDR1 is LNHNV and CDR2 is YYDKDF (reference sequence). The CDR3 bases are TGTGCCACCAGCAGAGATAGGGGGGGACTTGAGCAGTTCTTC. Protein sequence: CATSRDRGGLEQFF.

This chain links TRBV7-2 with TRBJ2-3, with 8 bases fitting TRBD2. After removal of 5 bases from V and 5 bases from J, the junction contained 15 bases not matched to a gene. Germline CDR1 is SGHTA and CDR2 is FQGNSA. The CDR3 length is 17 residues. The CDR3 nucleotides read TGTGCCAGCAGCCCGCCGTCTACCGGGACTAGGGGAGATACGCAGTATTTT. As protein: CASSPPSTGTRGDTQYF.

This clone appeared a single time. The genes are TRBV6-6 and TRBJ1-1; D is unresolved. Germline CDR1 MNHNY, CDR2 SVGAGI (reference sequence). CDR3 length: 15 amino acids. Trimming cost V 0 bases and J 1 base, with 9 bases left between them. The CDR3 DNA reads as TGTGCCAGCAGTTACTCGACACCCCAGAACACTGAAGCTTTCTTT. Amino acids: CASSYSTPQNTEAFF.

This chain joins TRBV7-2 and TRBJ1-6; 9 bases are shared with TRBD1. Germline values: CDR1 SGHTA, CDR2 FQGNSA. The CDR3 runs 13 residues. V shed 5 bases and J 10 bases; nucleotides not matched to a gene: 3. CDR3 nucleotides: TGTGCCAGCAGCGGAACAGGGGGCTCACCCCTCCACTTT. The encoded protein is CASSGTGGSPLHF.

The CDR3 region is CASSPTGEVANVLTF. CDR3 nucleotide sequence: TGTGCCAGCAGCCCGACAGGGGAGGTGGCCAACGTCCTGACTTTC. The J gene is TRBJ2-6, the V gene TRBV5-5, with 8 positions matching TRBD1. Germline V gene data show CDR1 as SGHKS and CDR2 as YYEKEE (reference sequence). The V segment lost 4 bases and the J segment 6 bases; nucleotides outside the gene matches: 6. The CDR3 extends over 15 amino acids.

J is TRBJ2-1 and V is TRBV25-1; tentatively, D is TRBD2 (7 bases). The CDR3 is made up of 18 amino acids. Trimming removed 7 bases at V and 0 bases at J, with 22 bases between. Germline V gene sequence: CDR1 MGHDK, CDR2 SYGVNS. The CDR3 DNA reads TGTGCCAGCACCCCGAACGGGGGGCTTGTTAGCTCCTACAATGAGCAGTTCTTC. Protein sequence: CASTPNGGLVSSYNEQFF.

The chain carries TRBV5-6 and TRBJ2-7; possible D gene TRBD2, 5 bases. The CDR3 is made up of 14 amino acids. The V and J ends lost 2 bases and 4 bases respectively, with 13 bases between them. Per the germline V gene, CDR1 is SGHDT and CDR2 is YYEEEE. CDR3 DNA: TGTGCCAGCAGCTTCAGGCTGGGGAGTTACGAGCAGTACTTC. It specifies CASSFRLGSYEQYF.

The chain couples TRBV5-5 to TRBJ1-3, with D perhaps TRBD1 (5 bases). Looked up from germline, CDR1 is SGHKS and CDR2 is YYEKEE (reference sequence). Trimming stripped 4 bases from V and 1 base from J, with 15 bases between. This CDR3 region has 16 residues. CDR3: CASSPAGGRSGNTIYF. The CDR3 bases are TGTGCCAGCAGCCCCGCCGGGGGAAGGTCTGGAAACACCATATATTTT. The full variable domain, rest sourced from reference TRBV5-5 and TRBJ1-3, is DAGVTQSPTHLIKTRGQQVTLRCSPISGHKSVSWYQQVLGQGPQFIFQYYEKEERGRGNFPDRFSARQFPNYSSELNVNALLLGDSALYLCASSPAGGRSGNTIYFGEGSWLTVV.

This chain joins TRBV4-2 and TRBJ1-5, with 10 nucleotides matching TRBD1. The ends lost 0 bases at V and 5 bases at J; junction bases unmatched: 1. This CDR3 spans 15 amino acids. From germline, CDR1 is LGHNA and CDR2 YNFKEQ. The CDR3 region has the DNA TGTGCCAGCAGCCAAGATGGGACAGGGGATCAGCCCCAGCATTTT. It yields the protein CASSQDGTGDQPQHF.

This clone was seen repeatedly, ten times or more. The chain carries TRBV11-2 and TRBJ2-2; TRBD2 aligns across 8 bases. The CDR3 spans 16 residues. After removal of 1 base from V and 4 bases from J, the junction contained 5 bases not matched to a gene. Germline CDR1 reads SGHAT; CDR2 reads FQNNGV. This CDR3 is CASSLGVAGFTGELFF. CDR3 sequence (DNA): TGTGCCAGCAGCTTAGGTGTAGCGGGGTTCACCGGGGAGCTGTTTTTT.

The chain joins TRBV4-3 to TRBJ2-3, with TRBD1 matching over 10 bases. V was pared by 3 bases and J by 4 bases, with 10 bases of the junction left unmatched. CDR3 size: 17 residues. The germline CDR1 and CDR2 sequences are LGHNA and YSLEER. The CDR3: CASSQSAGTGVADTQYF. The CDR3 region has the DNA TGCGCCAGCAGCCAGTCGGCCGGGACAGGGGTAGCAGATACGCAGTATTTT.

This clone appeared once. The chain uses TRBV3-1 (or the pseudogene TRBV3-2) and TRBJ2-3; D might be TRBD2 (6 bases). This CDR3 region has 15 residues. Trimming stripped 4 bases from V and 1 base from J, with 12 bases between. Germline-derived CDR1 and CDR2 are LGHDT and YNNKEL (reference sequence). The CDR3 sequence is CASSLLGGGTDTQYF. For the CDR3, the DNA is TGTGCCAGCAGCCTGCTGGGCGGGGGCACAGATACGCAGTATTTT.

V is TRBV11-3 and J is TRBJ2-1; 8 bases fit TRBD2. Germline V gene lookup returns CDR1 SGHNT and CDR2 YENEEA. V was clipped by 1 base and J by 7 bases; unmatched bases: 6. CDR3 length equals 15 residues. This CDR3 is CASSLGTSSKNEQFF. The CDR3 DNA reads TGTGCCAGCAGCTTAGGGACTAGCTCAAAAAATGAGCAGTTCTTC.

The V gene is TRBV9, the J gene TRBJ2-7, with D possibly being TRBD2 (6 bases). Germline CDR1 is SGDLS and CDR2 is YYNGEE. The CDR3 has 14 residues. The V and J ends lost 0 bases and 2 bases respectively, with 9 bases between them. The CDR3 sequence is CASSVAREAYEQYF. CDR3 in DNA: TGTGCCAGCAGCGTAGCAAGGGAGGCCTACGAGCAGTACTTC. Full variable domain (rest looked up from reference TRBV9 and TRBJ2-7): DSGVTQTPKHLITATGQRVTLRCSPRSGDLSVYWYQQSLDQGLQFLIQYYNGEERAKGNILERFSAQQFPDLHSELNLSSLELGDSALYFCASSVAREAYEQYFGPGTRLTVT.

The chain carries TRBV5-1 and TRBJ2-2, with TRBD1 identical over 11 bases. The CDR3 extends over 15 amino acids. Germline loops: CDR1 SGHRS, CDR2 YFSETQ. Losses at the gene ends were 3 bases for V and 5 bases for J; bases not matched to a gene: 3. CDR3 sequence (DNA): TGCGCCAGCAGCTACGGGACAGGGGGAACCGGGGAGCTGTTTTTT. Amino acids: CASSYGTGGTGELFF.

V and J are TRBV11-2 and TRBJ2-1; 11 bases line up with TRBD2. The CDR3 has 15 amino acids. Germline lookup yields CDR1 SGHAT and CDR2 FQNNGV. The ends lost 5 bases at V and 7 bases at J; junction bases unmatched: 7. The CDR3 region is CASSQIAGGGNEQFF. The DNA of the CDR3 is TGTGCCAGCAGCCAGATAGCGGGAGGGGGGAATGAGCAGTTCTTC.

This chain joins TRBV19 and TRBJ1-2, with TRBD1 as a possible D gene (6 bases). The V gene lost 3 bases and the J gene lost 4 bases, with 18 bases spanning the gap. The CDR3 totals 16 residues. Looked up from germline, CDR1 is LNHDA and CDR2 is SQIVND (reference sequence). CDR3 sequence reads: CASSIGQLAGTYGYTF. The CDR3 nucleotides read TGTGCCAGTAGTATCGGACAGTTAGCCGGAACCTATGGCTACACCTTC.

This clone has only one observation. CDR3 DNA sequence: TGTGCCAGCAGTGAAGCCCCTAGCGGGGGCCCCGGAGATACGCAGTATTTT. This gives the protein CASSEAPSGGPGDTQYF. The chain employs TRBV6-1 and TRBJ2-3, with 10 nucleotides matching TRBD2. This CDR3 has 17 residues. V was pared by 0 bases and J by 5 bases, with 8 bases of the junction left unmatched. CDR1 and CDR2 (germline): MNHNS, SASEGT.

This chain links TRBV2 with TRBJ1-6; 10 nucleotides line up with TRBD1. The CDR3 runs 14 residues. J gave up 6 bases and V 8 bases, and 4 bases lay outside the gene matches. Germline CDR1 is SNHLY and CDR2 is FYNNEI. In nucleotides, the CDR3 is TGTGCCAGCTCCCGGACAGGGGGTAATTCACCCCTCCACTTT. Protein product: CASSRTGGNSPLHF.

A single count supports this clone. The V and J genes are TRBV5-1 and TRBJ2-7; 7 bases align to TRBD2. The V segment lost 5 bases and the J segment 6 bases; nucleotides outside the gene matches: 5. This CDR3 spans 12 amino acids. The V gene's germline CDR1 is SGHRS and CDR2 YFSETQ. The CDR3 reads CASSGGELEQYF. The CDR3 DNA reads TGCGCCAGCAGTGGGGGGGAACTCGAGCAGTACTTC.

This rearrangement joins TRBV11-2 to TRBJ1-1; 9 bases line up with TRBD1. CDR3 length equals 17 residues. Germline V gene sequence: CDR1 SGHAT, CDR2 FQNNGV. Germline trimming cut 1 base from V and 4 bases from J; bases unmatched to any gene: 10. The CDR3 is CASSLVSRDRVFTEAFF. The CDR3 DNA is TGTGCCAGCAGCTTAGTATCCCGGGACAGGGTGTTCACTGAAGCTTTCTTT.

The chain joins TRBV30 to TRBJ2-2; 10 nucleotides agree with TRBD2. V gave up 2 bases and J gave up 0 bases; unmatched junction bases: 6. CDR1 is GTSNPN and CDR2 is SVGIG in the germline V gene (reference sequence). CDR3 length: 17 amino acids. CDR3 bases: TGTGCCTGGAGTCCAGGACTAGCGGTTACGAACACCGGGGAGCTGTTTTTT. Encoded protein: CAWSPGLAVTNTGELFF.

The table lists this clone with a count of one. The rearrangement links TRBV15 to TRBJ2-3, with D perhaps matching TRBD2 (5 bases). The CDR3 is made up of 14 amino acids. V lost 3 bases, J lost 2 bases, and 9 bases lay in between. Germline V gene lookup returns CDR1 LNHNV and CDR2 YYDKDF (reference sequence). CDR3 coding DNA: TGTGCCACCAGCAGCCCGGGGATCACAGATACGCAGTATTTT. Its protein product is CATSSPGITDTQYF.

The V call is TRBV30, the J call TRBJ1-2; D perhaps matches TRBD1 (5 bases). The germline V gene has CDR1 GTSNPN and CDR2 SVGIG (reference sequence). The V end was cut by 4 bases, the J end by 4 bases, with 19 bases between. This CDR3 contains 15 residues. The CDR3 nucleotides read TGTGCCTGGACGGACGATTCCCAGGGTATCTATGGCTACACCTTC. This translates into CAWTDDSQGIYGYTF.

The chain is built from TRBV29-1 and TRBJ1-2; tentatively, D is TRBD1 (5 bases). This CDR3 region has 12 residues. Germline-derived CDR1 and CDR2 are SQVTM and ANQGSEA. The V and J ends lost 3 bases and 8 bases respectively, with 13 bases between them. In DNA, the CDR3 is TGCAGCGTTGATATAGGGGCCGGGGGCTACACCTTC. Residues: CSVDIGAGGYTF.

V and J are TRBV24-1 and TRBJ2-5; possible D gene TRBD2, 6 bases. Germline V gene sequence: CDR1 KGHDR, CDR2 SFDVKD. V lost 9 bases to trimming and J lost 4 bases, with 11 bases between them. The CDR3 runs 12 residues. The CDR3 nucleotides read TGTGCCACCGGAGGGGCGGGAGAGACCCAGTACTTC. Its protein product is CATGGAGETQYF.

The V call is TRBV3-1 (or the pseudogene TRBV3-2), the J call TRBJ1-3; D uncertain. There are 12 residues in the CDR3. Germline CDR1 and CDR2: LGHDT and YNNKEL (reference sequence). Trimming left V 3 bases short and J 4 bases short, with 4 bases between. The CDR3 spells CASSQEGNTIYF. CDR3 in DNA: TGTGCCAGCAGCCAGGAGGGAAACACCATATATTTT.

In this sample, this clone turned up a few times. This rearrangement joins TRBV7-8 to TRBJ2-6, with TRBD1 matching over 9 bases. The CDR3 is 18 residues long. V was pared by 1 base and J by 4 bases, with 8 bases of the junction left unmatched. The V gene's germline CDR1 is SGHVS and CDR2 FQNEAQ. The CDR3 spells CASSLGSYRGPGANVLTF. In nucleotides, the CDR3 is TGTGCCAGCAGCTTAGGCTCCTACAGGGGGCCGGGGGCCAACGTCCTGACTTTC.

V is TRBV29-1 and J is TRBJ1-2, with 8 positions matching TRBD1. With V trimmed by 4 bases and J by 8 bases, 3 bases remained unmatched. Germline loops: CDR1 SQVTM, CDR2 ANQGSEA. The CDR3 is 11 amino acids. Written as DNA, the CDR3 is TGCAGCGTTGGTACAGGGGGGGGCTACACCTTC. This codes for CSVGTGGGYTF. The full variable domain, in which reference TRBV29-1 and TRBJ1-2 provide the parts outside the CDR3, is SAVISQKPSRDICQRGTSLTIQCQVDSQVTMMFWYRQQPGQSLTLIATANQGSEATYESGFVIDKFPISRPNLTFSTLTVSNMSPEDSSIYLCSVGTGGGYTFGSGTRLTVV.

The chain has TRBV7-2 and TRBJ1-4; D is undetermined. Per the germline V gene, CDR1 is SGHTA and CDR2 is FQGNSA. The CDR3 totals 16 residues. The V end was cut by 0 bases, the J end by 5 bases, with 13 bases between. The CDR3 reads CASSLALPGENEKLFF. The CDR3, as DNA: TGTGCCAGCAGCTTAGCGCTTCCCGGGGAGAATGAAAAACTGTTTTTT.

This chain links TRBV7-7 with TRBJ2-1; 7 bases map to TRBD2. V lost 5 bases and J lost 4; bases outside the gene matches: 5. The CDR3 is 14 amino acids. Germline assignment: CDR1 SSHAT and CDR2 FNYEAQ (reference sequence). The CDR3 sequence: CASSPAAGYNEQFF. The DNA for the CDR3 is TGTGCCAGCAGCCCCGCAGCGGGATACAATGAGCAGTTCTTC.